This T cell receptor (beta chain) comes out of a study of T cell responses to AZD1222 COVID-19 vaccine. Study-level information: Pooled in the analysis were second doses at about 4 or about 12 weeks. Study-level findings and limits: Nearly half of spike-specific TCRs reportedly target unmutated variant regions. No day 14 peak samples; only post-peak repertoires were characterized. Most donors were white British, females outnumbered males, and clonal diversity was possibly underestimated.

Method: immunoSEQ multiplex PCR; TCRdb's copy keeps in-frame clones and lacks some. The sample lists approximately 150,000 clones, about 87% seen once, with around 2.1% in the top ten. Comments on this clone: Its antigen is as yet unknown.

CDR1 MNHEY and CDR2 SVGAGI come from the germline V gene. The CDR3 spans 11 residues. V dropped 5 bases and J dropped 7 bases, with 5 bases sitting between them. The clonotype was recovered from an adult in good health. The input for sequencing was peripheral blood, taken on day 0 of AZD1222 vaccination. This sequence joins TRBV6-5 and TRBJ2-2; D gene unclear. For the CDR3, the DNA is TGTGCCAGCAGTCCGGGCGGGGAGCTGTTTTTT. As protein: CASSPGGELFF.